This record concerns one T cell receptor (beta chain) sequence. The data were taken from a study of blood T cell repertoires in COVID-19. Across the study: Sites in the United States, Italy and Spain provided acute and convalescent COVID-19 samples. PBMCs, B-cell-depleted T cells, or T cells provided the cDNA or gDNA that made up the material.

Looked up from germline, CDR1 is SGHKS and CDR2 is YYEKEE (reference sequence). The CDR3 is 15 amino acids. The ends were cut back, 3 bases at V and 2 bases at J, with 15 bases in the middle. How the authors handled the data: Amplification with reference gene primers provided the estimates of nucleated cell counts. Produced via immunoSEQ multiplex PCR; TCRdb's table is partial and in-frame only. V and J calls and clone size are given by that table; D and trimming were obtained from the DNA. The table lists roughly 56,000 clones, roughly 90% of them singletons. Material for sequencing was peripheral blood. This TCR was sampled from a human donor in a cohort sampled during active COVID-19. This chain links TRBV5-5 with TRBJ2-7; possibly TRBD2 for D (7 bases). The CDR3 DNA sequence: TGTGCCAGCAGCTCCGCAATAGGGGGGGCCTACGAGCAGTACTTC. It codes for CASSSAIGGAYEQYF.